Listed here are 10 T cell receptor beta chains from one sample, sequenced in a study of cytomegalovirus exposure and HLA in healthy donors. Sequencing was performed with immunoSEQ multiplex PCR; in TCRdb, only in-frame clones are kept and a portion is missing. The profile shows over 250,000 clones, about 86% of them singletons. Sample: PBMCs. The receptors derive from a woman younger than 35 in good health and CMV-seronegative.

The chain combines TRBV28 with TRBJ1-2; weak D call: TRBD1 (6 bases). The CDR3 sequence is 11 residues long. Germline V gives CDR1 MDHEN, CDR2 SYDVKM. V lost 9 bases and J lost 2, with 7 bases in between. CDR3 DNA sequence: TGTGCCAGTCAGGGGAACTATGGCTACACCTTC. It specifies CASQGNYGYTF.

The chain uses TRBV6-5 and TRBJ2-7; D might be TRBD2 (5 bases). The CDR3 loop spans 15 amino acids. Germline V gene data show CDR1 as MNHEY and CDR2 as SVGAGI. V was pared by 5 bases and J by 6 bases, with 20 bases between. The CDR3 DNA is TGTGCCAGCAGTCTCATGGGATTACTAGGCAGCGAGCAGTACTTC. Encoded protein: CASSLMGLLGSEQYF.

CDR3: CASSQGPQGQGRNEQYF. The CDR3 DNA sequence: TGCGCCAGCAGCCAAGGCCCGCAGGGACAGGGGCGAAACGAGCAGTACTTC. The chain combines TRBV4-1 with TRBJ2-7; the match to TRBD1 covers 10 bases. The germline gives CDR1 MGHRA, CDR2 YSYEKL. After removal of 1 base from V and 5 bases from J, the junction contained 11 bases not matched to a gene. This CDR3 region has 17 residues.

The V gene is TRBV9, the J gene TRBJ2-7, with 8 bases that match TRBD2. The CDR3 loop spans 15 amino acids. V dropped 4 bases and J dropped 5; count of bases not matched to a gene: 11. Per germline, CDR1 SGDLS and CDR2 YYNGEE. CDR3 sequence reads: CASSLRPGLVNEQYF. In DNA, the CDR3 is TGTGCCAGCAGCTTAAGACCGGGACTAGTGAACGAGCAGTACTTC.

The chain employs TRBV30 and TRBJ2-7, with 8 bases fitting TRBD1. Germline loops: CDR1 GTSNPN, CDR2 SVGIG (reference sequence). The CDR3 length is 20 residues. J gave up 4 bases and V 3 bases, and 26 bases lay outside the gene matches. CDR3 nucleotides: TGTGCCTGGAGCGAACGTTACTATTTAACAGGGGGTCGGACCGCATACGAGCAGTACTTC. This encodes CAWSERYYLTGGRTAYEQYF. Full variable domain (rest looked up from reference TRBV30 and TRBJ2-7): SQTIHQWPATLVQPVGSPLSLECTVEGTSNPNLYWYRQAAGRGLQLLFYSVGIGQISSEVPQNLSASRPQDRQFILSSKKLLLSDSGFYLCAWSERYYLTGGRTAYEQYFGPGTRLTVT.

In this sample, this clone turned up once. This sequence joins TRBV28 and TRBJ1-2; no clear D. The CDR3 covers 11 residues. Between the trimmed V and J ends, which lost 9 bases and 5 bases, there was a span of 10 bases. CDR1 is MDHEN, CDR2 SYDVKM, per germline. The chain's CDR3 is CASGQLYGYTF. DNA of the CDR3: TGTGCCAGTGGGCAACTGTATGGCTACACCTTC.

Remarks on this clone: The sample has other DNA sequences that encode this CDR3 too. The chain joins TRBV5-1 to TRBJ1-2; D is perhaps TRBD1 (5 bases). The CDR3 covers 13 residues. With 0 bases removed from V and 4 bases from J, the gap between germline ends came to 7 bases. Germline lookup yields CDR1 SGHRS and CDR2 YFSETQ. This CDR3 is CASSLAQGYGYTF. The CDR3 bases are TGCGCCAGCAGCTTGGCCCAGGGCTATGGCTACACCTTC.

The chain uses TRBV30 and TRBJ1-1; weak D call: TRBD1 (5 bases). The CDR3 length is 14 residues. The germline V gene encodes CDR1 GTSNPN and CDR2 SVGIG (reference sequence). V lost 0 bases, J lost 4 bases, and 12 bases lay in between. The DNA of the CDR3 is TGTGCCTGGAGTGTAGGCAGGGTGGGCACTGAAGCTTTCTTT. Amino acid sequence: CAWSVGRVGTEAFF.

The genes are TRBV30 and TRBJ1-1; D unclear. Trimming took 2 bases from V and 0 from J, leaving 10 bases between them. The germline CDR1 and CDR2 sequences are GTSNPN and SVGIG (reference sequence). The CDR3 length is 14 residues. Here the CDR3 reads CAWSIQTVNTEAFF. The CDR3, as DNA: TGTGCCTGGAGTATACAGACGGTGAACACTGAAGCTTTCTTT. Supplemented by reference TRBV30 and TRBJ1-1, the full variable domain reads SQTIHQWPATLVQPVGSPLSLECTVEGTSNPNLYWYRQAAGRGLQLLFYSVGIGQISSEVPQNLSASRPQDRQFILSSKKLLLSDSGFYLCAWSIQTVNTEAFFGQGTRLTVV.

This chain connects TRBV6-5 to TRBJ1-1, with TRBD1 as a possible D gene (6 bases). V lost 2 bases and J 5 bases, leaving 9 bases between the germline ends. Germline V gene data show CDR1 as MNHEY and CDR2 as SVGAGI. The CDR3 has 13 residues. Here the CDR3 reads CASSYQGSTEAFF. The CDR3 DNA is TGTGCCAGCAGTTACCAGGGGTCTACTGAAGCTTTCTTT.